These 24 T cell receptor beta chains share one sample of origin, sequenced in a study of tumor-infiltrating lymphocytes in localized non-small cell lung cancer (dated by TCRdb to the early 2020s). The library relied on the immunoSEQ multiplex PCR assay. Not all clones reach the TCRdb copy of this immuneACCESS table, which keeps in-frame sequences only. Checked studies attribute under half of the gap to unresolved V genes and leave the rest unexplained. Present in this sample are 9,500 to 10,000 clones, more than 75% of which were seen just once. The ten largest make up 9.5% to 10% of the sample. Material for sequencing was lung tumor tissue. The receptors come from a human donor with non-small cell lung cancer.

The chain employs TRBV2 and TRBJ2-6, with D perhaps assigned TRBD1 or TRBD2 (5 bases each). The ends were cut back, 5 bases at V and 0 bases at J, with 8 bases in the middle. This CDR3 comprises 15 residues. The germline V gene encodes CDR1 SNHLY and CDR2 FYNNEI. The CDR3 loop is CASSPGRSGANVLTF. In DNA, the CDR3 is TGTGCCAGCAGTCCGGGGCGCTCTGGGGCCAACGTCCTGACTTTC.

This clone showed up just a few times. V gene TRBV5-1 combines with J gene TRBJ2-1; 9 bases are shared with TRBD1. Germline V gene lookup returns CDR1 SGHRS and CDR2 YFSETQ. V gave up 3 bases and J gave up 8 bases; unmatched junction bases: 6. The length of the CDR3 is 14 residues. CDR3 nucleotides: TGCGCCAGCAGCTCGGGACAGGGTAGCGATGAGCAGTTCTTC. Protein product: CASSSGQGSDEQFF.

This clone is a singleton in its sample. The chain combines TRBV19 with TRBJ2-7; the D is unclear. Trimming removed 5 bases at V and 0 bases at J, with 8 bases between. CDR3 length: 13 amino acids. Per germline, CDR1 LNHDA and CDR2 SQIVND (reference sequence). Here the CDR3 reads CASSYESSYEQYF. CDR3 bases: TGTGCCAGTAGTTACGAGAGCTCCTACGAGCAGTACTTC.

The genes are TRBV5-5 and TRBJ1-5, with 9 positions matching TRBD1. This CDR3 contains 18 residues. The ends lost 4 bases at V and 0 bases at J; junction bases unmatched: 11. The germline gives CDR1 SGHKS, CDR2 YYEKEE (reference sequence). For the CDR3, the DNA is TGTGCCAGCAGCGGGGGGACAGGGCAGGGATATAGCAATCAGCCCCAGCATTTT. Protein product: CASSGGTGQGYSNQPQHF.

The rearrangement links TRBV11-1 to TRBJ1-6, with D unclear. Germline lookup yields CDR1 SGHAT and CDR2 FQDESV (reference sequence). This CDR3 region has 13 residues. Trimming removed 5 bases from V and 7 bases from J, with 9 bases in between. Written as DNA, the CDR3 is TGTGCCAGCAGCACTGACGGGAATTCACCCCTCCACTTT. Protein sequence: CASSTDGNSPLHF.

The chain combines TRBV18 with TRBJ1-5; 9 positions match TRBD1. The CDR3 runs 13 residues. Germline CDR1 is KGHSH and CDR2 is LQKENI. V was clipped by 4 bases and J by 7 bases; unmatched bases: 2. The CDR3 bases are TGTGCCAGCTCACGGACAGGGGAGCAGCCCCAGCATTTT. Its protein product is CASSRTGEQPQHF.

This chain connects TRBV28 to TRBJ1-2; D is possibly TRBD1 (6 bases). CDR3 length: 11 residues. V lost 5 bases to trimming and J lost 8 bases, with 9 bases between them. In germline, CDR1 is MDHEN, CDR2 SYDVKM. The CDR3 loop is CASSKTGGYTF. The CDR3, as DNA: TGTGCCAGCAGTAAGACAGGCGGCTACACCTTC.

The chain employs TRBV19 and TRBJ1-2; D possibly corresponds to TRBD1 (5 bases). The ends were cut back, 3 bases at V and 6 bases at J, with 14 bases in the middle. The CDR3 spans 14 residues. The V gene's germline CDR1 is LNHDA and CDR2 SQIVND (reference sequence). The CDR3 DNA follows: TGTGCCAGTAGTATCCCGGCAGGGAGAGATGGCTACACCTTC. Its translation is CASSIPAGRDGYTF. Filled out from reference TRBV19 and TRBJ1-2, the complete variable domain reads DGGITQSPKYLFRKEGQNVTLSCEQNLNHDAMYWYRQDPGQGLRLIYYSQIVNDFQKGDIAEGYSVSREKKESFPLTVTSAQKNPTAFYLCASSIPAGRDGYTFGSGTRLTVV.

V and J are TRBV5-5 and TRBJ2-5, with TRBD1 identical over 7 bases. The CDR3 contains 15 residues. J gave up 7 bases and V 3 bases, and 12 bases lay outside the gene matches. The germline gives CDR1 SGHKS, CDR2 YYEKEE (reference sequence). This CDR3 reads CASSSGQLGLATQYF. The CDR3 DNA follows: TGTGCCAGCAGCTCGGGACAGCTAGGCTTAGCGACCCAGTACTTC.

This clone was counted a few times. V and J are TRBV6-5 and TRBJ1-1; D gene unclear. Germline lookup yields CDR1 MNHEY and CDR2 SVGAGI. The CDR3 has 13 amino acids. Trimming removed 2 bases at V and 2 bases at J, with 6 bases between. The CDR3 region is CASSYGYNTEAFF. In DNA, the CDR3 is TGTGCCAGCAGTTACGGGTATAACACTGAAGCTTTCTTT.

This clone has only a few counts. V is TRBV4-2 and J is TRBJ2-6, with TRBD1 identical over 7 bases. This CDR3 has 17 amino acids. The V segment lost 1 base and the J segment 2 bases; nucleotides outside the gene matches: 5. Looked up from germline, CDR1 is LGHNA and CDR2 is YNFKEQ. CDR3 amino acids: CASSQVTGSAGANVLTF. The CDR3, as DNA: TGTGCCAGCAGCCAAGTGACAGGGTCGGCTGGGGCCAACGTCCTGACTTTC.

V usage is TRBV6-1 and J usage is TRBJ1-2; tentatively, D is TRBD1 (5 bases). The V end lost 4 bases, the J end lost 2 bases, and 17 bases lay between the germline ends. Germline loops: CDR1 MNHNS, CDR2 SASEGT. The CDR3 sequence is 16 residues long. The CDR3 coding sequence is TGTGCCAGCAGTGGAGTGGTCGGGGGAGCCAACTATGGCTACACCTTC. This sequence encodes CASSGVVGGANYGYTF.

This chain uses TRBV4-1 with TRBJ2-1, with D possibly TRBD1 on 7 matching bases. Germline CDR1 and CDR2: MGHRA and YSYEKL. Trimming took off 0 bases at V and 11 bases at J, with 14 bases between the two ends. This CDR3 is 14 amino acids long. The CDR3 region has the DNA TGCGCCAGCAGCCAAGATAAGGCGGGACAGAAGCAGTTCTTC. This encodes CASSQDKAGQKQFF.

This clone appeared a few times. The chain carries TRBV10-2 and TRBJ2-7, with 11 bases matching TRBD2. CDR1 WSHSY and CDR2 SAAADI come from the germline V gene. The CDR3 covers 16 residues. The V and J ends lost 7 bases and 4 bases, in that order; junction bases with no gene match: 12. CDR3 sequence reads: CASTHSTLAGAYEQYF. CDR3 nucleotide sequence: TGCGCCAGCACCCACTCAACACTAGCGGGAGCTTACGAGCAGTACTTC.

The chain employs TRBV5-4 and TRBJ2-3; D possibly corresponds to TRBD2 (5 bases). The germline CDR1 and CDR2 sequences are SGHNT and YYREEE (reference sequence). V dropped 6 bases and J dropped 5 bases, with 10 bases sitting between them. The CDR3 sequence is 12 residues long. The CDR3 is CASNPGGDTQYF. The CDR3 nucleotides read TGTGCCAGCAACCCCGGAGGAGATACGCAGTATTTT.

Notes on this clone: The junction departs from germline at one end; a sequencing error may be responsible. The chain employs TRBV25-1 and TRBJ1-6, with TRBD1 matching 7 bases. The germline V gene encodes CDR1 MGHDK and CDR2 SYGVNS. This CDR3 region has 15 residues. CDR3 sequence: CAGSPDRDGGSPLHF. The CDR3 DNA reads TGTGCCGGCAGTCCCGACAGGGATGGGGGTTCACCCCTCCACTTT.

The rearrangement uses TRBV7-7 and TRBJ2-2, with TRBD1 matching over 10 bases. The germline V gene encodes CDR1 SSHAT and CDR2 FNYEAQ (reference sequence). The V gene end was trimmed by 5 bases and the J gene end by 7 bases; junction bases not matched to a gene: 4. There are 14 residues in the CDR3. The CDR3 nucleotides read TGTGCCAGCAGCAGGACAGGGGGAAGCGGGGAGCTGTTTTTT. Protein sequence: CASSRTGGSGELFF.

DNA for the CDR3: TGTGCCAGCAGCTTAGGGGGGTTGATCCATTCCTACGAGCAGTACTTC. Protein: CASSLGGLIHSYEQYF. The V call is TRBV7-2, the J call TRBJ2-7, with D tentatively TRBD1 or TRBD2 (5 bases each). V was cut by 1 base and J by 1 base, with 14 bases left in between. CDR3 size: 16 residues. Germline V gives CDR1 SGHTA, CDR2 FQGNSA. The full variable domain, rest sourced from reference TRBV7-2 and TRBJ2-7, is GAGVSQSPSNKVTEKGKDVELRCDPISGHTALYWYRQSLGQGLEFLIYFQGNSAPDKSGLPSDRFSAERTGGSVSTLTIQRTQQEDSAVYLCASSLGGLIHSYEQYFGPGTRLTVT.

V gene TRBV5-1 combines with J gene TRBJ1-1; no firm D call. CDR1 SGHRS and CDR2 YFSETQ come from the germline V gene. The CDR3 is 13 amino acids. V lost 0 bases to trimming and J lost 1 base, with 4 bases between them. The CDR3 bases are TGCGCCAGCAGCTTGGATAGGAACACTGAAGCTTTCTTT. Amino acid sequence: CASSLDRNTEAFF.

This rearrangement joins TRBV6-1 to TRBJ2-3; D perhaps matches TRBD2 (6 bases). Trimming cost V 4 bases and J 0 bases, with 11 bases left between them. CDR1 and CDR2 (germline): MNHNS, SASEGT. The CDR3 is 15 amino acids. CDR3 sequence (DNA): TGTGCCAGCAGTGTGGACGGGACTAGCACAGATACGCAGTATTTT. It translates to CASSVDGTSTDTQYF.

This clone was seen a few times. The rearrangement links TRBV5-6 to TRBJ1-5; D might be TRBD1 (6 bases). This CDR3 comprises 15 residues. V was shortened by 3 bases and J by 4 bases, with 14 bases between the two germline ends. Germline V gene lookup returns CDR1 SGHDT and CDR2 YYEEEE. The CDR3 DNA is TGTGCCAGCAGCTCACAGGGATTTAAAAATCAGCCCCAGCATTTT. It yields the protein CASSSQGFKNQPQHF.

The rearrangement links TRBV28 to TRBJ1-3; possible D gene TRBD1, 6 bases. This CDR3 has 16 residues. V was pared by 4 bases and J by 0 bases, with 13 bases between. CDR1 and CDR2 from the germline V gene are MDHEN and SYDVKM. The chain's CDR3 is CASSSPQGPSGNTIYF. CDR3 sequence (DNA): TGTGCCAGCAGTTCCCCACAGGGACCCTCTGGAAACACCATATATTTT.

The genes are TRBV7-9 and TRBJ2-2; D is uncertain. V shed 1 base and J shed 0 bases, with 9 bases lying between them. The CDR3 spans 16 residues. Germline loops: CDR1 SEHNR, CDR2 FQNEAQ (reference sequence). The CDR3 nucleotides are TGTGCCAGCAGCTTAGACTTGGGTCCGAACACCGGGGAGCTGTTTTTT. Translating it yields CASSLDLGPNTGELFF. Supplemented by reference TRBV7-9 and TRBJ2-2, the full variable domain reads DTGVSQNPRHKITKRGQNVTFRCDPISEHNRLYWYRQTLGQGPEFLTYFQNEAQLEKSRLLSDRFSAERPKGSFSTLEIQRTEQGDSAMYLCASSLDLGPNTGELFFGEGSRLTVL.

The rearrangement links TRBV5-6 to TRBJ1-5, with a weak D call TRBD1 (6 bases). This CDR3 is 15 amino acids long. Germline V lookup: CDR1 SGHDT, CDR2 YYEEEE. The V end lost 4 bases, the J end lost 3 bases, and 14 bases lay between the germline ends. As DNA, the CDR3 is TGTGCCAGCAGCCGGCAGGGACACAACAATCAGCCCCAGCATTTT. This codes for CASSRQGHNNQPQHF.